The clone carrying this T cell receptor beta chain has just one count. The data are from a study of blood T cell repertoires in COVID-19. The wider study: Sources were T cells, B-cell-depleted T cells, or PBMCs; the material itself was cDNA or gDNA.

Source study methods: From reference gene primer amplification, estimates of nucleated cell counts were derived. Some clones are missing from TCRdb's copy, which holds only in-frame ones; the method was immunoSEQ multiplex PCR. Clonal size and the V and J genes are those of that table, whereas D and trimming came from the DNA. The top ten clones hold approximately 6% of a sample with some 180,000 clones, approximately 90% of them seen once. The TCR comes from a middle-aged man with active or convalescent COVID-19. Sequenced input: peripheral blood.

The CDR3 nucleotides are TGTGCCAGCAGTTTCAGACAGGGTGTCTACACCTTC. It yields the protein CASSFRQGVYTF. V gene TRBV27 combines with J gene TRBJ1-2; TRBD1 aligns across 7 bases. Germline V gene sequence: CDR1 MNHEY, CDR2 SMNVEV (reference sequence). The CDR3 has 12 amino acids. V lost 3 bases, J lost 10 bases, and 5 bases stayed unmatched.